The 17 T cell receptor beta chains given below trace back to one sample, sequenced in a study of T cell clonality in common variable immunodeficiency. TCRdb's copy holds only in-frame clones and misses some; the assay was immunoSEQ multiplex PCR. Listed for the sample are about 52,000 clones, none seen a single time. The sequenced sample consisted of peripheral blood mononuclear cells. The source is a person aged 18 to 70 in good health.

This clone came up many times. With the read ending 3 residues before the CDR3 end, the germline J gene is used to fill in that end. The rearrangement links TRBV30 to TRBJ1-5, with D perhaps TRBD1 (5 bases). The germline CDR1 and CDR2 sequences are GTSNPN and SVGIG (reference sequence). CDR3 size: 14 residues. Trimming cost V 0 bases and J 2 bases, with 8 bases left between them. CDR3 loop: CAWSVWGGNQPQHF. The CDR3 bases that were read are TGTGCCTGGAGTGTATGGGGGGGCAATCAGCCC.

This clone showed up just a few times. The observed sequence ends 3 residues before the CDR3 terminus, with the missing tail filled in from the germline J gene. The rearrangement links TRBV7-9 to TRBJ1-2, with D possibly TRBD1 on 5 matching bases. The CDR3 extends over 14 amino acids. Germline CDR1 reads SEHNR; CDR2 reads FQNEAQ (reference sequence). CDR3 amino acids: CASSLKVTTDTYTF. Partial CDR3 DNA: TGTGCCAGCAGCTTAAAGGTAACGACAGATACC.

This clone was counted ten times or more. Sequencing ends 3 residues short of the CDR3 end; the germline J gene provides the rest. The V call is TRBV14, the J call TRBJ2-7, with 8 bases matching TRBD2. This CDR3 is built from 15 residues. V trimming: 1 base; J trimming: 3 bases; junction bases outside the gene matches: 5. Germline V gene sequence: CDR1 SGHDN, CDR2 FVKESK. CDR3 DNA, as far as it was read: TGTGCCAGCAGCCAAGGGGCGGGAGGCTACTACGAG. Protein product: CASSQGAGGYYE. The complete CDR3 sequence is CASSQGAGGYYEQYF.

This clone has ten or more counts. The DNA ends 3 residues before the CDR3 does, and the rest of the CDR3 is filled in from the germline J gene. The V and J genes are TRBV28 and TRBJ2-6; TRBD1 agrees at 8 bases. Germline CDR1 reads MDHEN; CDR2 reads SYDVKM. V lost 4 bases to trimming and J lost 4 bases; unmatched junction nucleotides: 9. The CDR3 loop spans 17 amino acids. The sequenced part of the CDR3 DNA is TGTGCCAGCAGTTCCCCAGGGGGCCCGGCAGGGGCCAACGTC. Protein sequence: CASSSPGGPAGANV. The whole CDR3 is CASSSPGGPAGANVLTF.

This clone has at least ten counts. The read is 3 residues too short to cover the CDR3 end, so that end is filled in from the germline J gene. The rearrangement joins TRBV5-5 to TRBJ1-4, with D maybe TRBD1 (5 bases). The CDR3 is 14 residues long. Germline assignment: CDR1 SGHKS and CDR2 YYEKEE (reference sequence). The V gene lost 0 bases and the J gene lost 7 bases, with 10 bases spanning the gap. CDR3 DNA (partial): TGTGCCAGCAGCTTGGGGGGACTGGGTGAAAAA. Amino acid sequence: CASSLGGLGEK. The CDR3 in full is CASSLGGLGEKLFF.

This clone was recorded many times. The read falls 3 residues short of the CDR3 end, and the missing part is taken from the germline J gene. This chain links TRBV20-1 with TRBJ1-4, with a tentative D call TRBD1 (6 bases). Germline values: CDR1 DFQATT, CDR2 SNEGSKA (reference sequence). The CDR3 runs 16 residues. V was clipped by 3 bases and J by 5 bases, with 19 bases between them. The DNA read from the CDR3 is TGCAGTGCTAGCTTTACCAGGGGATATGGGAATGAAAAA. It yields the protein CSASFTRGYGNEK. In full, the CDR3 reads CSASFTRGYGNEKLFF.

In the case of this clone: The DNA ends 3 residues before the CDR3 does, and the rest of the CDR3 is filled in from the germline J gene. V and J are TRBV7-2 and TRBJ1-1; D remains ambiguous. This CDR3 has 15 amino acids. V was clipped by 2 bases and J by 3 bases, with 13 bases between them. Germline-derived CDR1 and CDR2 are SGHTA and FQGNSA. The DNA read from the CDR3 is TGTGCCAGCAGCTTAAACGGTGGGCGATACACTGAA. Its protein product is CASSLNGGRYTE. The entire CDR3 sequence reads CASSLNGGRYTEAFF.

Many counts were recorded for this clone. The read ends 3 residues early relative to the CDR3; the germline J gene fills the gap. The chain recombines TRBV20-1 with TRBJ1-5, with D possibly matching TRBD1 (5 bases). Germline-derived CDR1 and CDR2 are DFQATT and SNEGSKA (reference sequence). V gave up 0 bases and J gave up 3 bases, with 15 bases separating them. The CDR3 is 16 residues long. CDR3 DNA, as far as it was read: TGCAGTGCTAGAGATCTTCAAGGGGACTTCAATCAGCCC. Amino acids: CSARDLQGDFNQP. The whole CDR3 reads CSARDLQGDFNQPQHF.

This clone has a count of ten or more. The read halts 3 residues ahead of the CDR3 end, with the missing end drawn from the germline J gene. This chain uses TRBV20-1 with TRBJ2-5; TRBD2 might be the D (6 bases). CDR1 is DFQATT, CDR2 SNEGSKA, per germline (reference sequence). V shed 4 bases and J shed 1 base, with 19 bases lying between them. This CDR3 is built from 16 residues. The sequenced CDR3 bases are TGCAGTGCTAATTCGGAAAAGACTAGTGCCCAAGAGACC. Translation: CSANSEKTSAQET. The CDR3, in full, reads CSANSEKTSAQETQYF.

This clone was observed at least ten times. Partial CDR3 DNA: TGTGCCTGGAGTCGGATGCGGCGAGAGACC. Its protein product is CAWSRMRRET. The full-length CDR3 reads as CAWSRMRRETQYF. The V and J genes are TRBV30 and TRBJ2-5; no clear D gene. With the read ending 3 residues before the CDR3 end, the germline J gene is used to fill in that end. Per germline, CDR1 GTSNPN and CDR2 SVGIG (reference sequence). CDR3 length: 13 amino acids. The ends were cut back, 2 bases at V and 4 bases at J, with 11 bases in the middle.

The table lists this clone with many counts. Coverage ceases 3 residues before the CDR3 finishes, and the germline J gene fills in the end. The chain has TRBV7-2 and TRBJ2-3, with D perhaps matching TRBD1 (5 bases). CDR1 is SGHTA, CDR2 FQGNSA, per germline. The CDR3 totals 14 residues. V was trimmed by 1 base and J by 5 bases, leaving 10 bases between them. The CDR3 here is CASSLESRVDTQYF. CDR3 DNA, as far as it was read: TGTGCCAGCAGCTTAGAGTCCAGGGTAGATACG.

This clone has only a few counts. The sequenced CDR3 bases are TGTGCCAGCAGCTTGCTCCAGGGCCAAGAGACT. This codes for CASSLLQGQET. From start to end, the CDR3 is CASSLLQGQETQYF. V usage is TRBV5-5 and J usage is TRBJ2-4, with D perhaps matching TRBD1 (5 bases). The CDR3 end lies 3 residues beyond the end of the read and is filled in from the germline J gene. The germline V gene has CDR1 SGHKS and CDR2 YYEKEE (reference sequence). This CDR3 is 14 amino acids long.

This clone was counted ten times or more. This chain's CDR3 is CSAMAGSYSYNEQFF. The sequenced CDR3 bases are TGCAGCGCCATGGCGGGGTCCTACTCCTACAATGAG. The chain recombines TRBV29-1 with TRBJ2-1, with a weak D call TRBD2 (6 bases). The CDR3 end lies 3 residues beyond the end of the read and is filled in from the germline J gene. Germline lookup yields CDR1 SQVTM and CDR2 ANQGSEA. The V end was cut by 7 bases, the J end by 0 bases, with 16 bases between. The CDR3 is made up of 15 amino acids.

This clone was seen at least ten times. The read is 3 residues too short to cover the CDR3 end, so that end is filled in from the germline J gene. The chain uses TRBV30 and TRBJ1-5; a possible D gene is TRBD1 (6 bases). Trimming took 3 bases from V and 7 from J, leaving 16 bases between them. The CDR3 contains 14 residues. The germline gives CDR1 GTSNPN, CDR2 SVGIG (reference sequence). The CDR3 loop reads CAWSAQGFGQPQHF. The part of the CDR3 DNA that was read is TGTGCCTGGAGCGCACAGGGTTTCGGACAGCCC.

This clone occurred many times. The covered CDR3 bases are TGCGCCAGCAGCTTGAGGAGCAGGCAACGCACAGATACG. Its translation: CASSLRSRQRTDT. The full CDR3 reads CASSLRSRQRTDTQYF. The gene calls are TRBV5-1 and TRBJ2-3; D is unresolved. The observed sequence ends 3 residues before the CDR3 terminus, with the missing tail filled in from the germline J gene. The V end lost 1 base, the J end lost 1 base, and 13 bases lay between the germline ends. CDR1 and CDR2 (germline): SGHRS, YFSETQ. The CDR3 is made up of 16 amino acids.

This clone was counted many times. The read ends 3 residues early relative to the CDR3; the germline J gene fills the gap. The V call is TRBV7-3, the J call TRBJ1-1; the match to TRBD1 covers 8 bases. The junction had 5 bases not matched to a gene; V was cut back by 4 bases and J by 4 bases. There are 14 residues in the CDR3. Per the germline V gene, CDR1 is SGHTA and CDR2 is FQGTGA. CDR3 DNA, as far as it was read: TGTGCCAGCAGCTCACAGGGGGATGGCACTGAA. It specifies CASSSQGDGTE. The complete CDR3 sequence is CASSSQGDGTEAFF.

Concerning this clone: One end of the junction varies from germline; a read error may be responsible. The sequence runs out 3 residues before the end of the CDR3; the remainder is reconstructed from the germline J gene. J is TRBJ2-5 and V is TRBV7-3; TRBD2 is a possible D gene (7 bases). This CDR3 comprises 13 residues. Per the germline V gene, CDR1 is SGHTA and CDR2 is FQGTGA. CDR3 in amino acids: CVSSPGGGETQYF. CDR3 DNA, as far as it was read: TGTGTCAGCAGCCCGGGGGGCGGGGAGACC.